Below, 3 T cell receptor beta chains from the same sample are listed, as sequenced in a study of molecular identifiers for immune sequencing clone quantification listed by TCRdb under 2018. Library generation was performed with PCR. The reads were generated on a NextSeq 500. Using fastp trimming at Q25 and MiXCR clonotype assembly, TCRdb reanalyzed the public sequencing data and kept in-frame beta chains. Each entry merges the rows of one CDR3 protein and shows their most common DNA and genes. For this sample the table gives roughly 97,000 distinct CDR3 sequences, of which approximately 24% were detected only once. The top ten constitute more than 0.8% of the sample. Material for sequencing was naive CD8+ T cells from blood, with Jurkat cell RNA spiked in. The cell subset or site label here, explained by the study, means: FACS-sorted CD8+CD4-CCR7+CD45RA+ naive T cells. These receptors all stem from a human donor in good health. Some libraries in this study had Jurkat cell RNA spiked in.

As to this clonotype: One base away lies a much larger clone, so this may be a sequencing read error. V usage is TRBV7-9 and J usage is TRBJ2-3; 10 bases fit TRBD2. The V segment lost 4 bases and the J segment 3 bases; nucleotides outside the gene matches: 7. The CDR3 contains 16 residues. The germline V gene encodes CDR1 SEHNR and CDR2 FQNEAQ (reference sequence). CDR3 DNA sequence: TGTGCCAGCAGCTCCTTTACTAGCGGGGCAACAGATACGCAGTATTTT. Translation: CASSSFTSGATDTQYF.

Turning to this clonotype: A much larger clone is a single base away; this may be a read error. The rearrangement uses TRBV4-2 and TRBJ2-7; D might be TRBD2 (5 bases). Per germline, CDR1 LGHNA and CDR2 YNFKEQ. This CDR3 has 13 amino acids. CDR3 in amino acids: CASSQDASGEQHF. CDR3 in DNA: TGTGCCAGCAGCCAAGACGCGAGCGGCGAGCAGCACTTC.

Written as DNA, the CDR3 is TGTGCCAGTAGTTTGGGACGGGTAAATGAGCAGTTCTTC. Its translation is CASSLGRVNEQFF. The gene calls are TRBV19 and TRBJ2-1; possibly TRBD1 or TRBD2 for D (5 bases each). Deletions cut 5 bases from V and 7 bases from J, with 12 bases between. The CDR3 covers 13 residues. In germline, CDR1 is LNHDA, CDR2 SQIVND (reference sequence).